This TCR beta chain was sequenced for a study of blood T cell repertoires in COVID-19. Across the study: Acute-phase and convalescent COVID-19 samples originated in the United States, Italy and Spain. The analysed material was cDNA or gDNA that came from T cells, B-cell-depleted T cells, or PBMCs.

As processed by the authors: It was from reference gene primer amplification that nucleated cell counts were estimated. The data were produced by immunoSEQ multiplex PCR, yet TCRdb's version contains in-frame clones alone and is incomplete. V and J calls and clone size are those listed in that table; D and trimming were worked out from the DNA. The sample includes more than 200,000 clones, about four fifths of them seen just once. The CDR3 sequence is 14 residues long. Germline CDR1 reads SGHNT; CDR2 reads YENEEA. The V and J ends lost 3 bases and 9 bases respectively, with 15 bases between them. This TCR came from a woman between 50 and 59 years old with acute or convalescent COVID-19. The chain recombines TRBV11-3 with TRBJ2-1, with D perhaps TRBD1 (5 bases). Sequencing was performed on peripheral blood. CDR3: CASSLSGSVSEQFF. The CDR3 DNA is TGTGCCAGCAGCTTGTCAGGGTCGGTCAGTGAGCAGTTCTTC. Looking up the rest from reference TRBV11-3 and TRBJ2-1 gives the full variable domain: EAGVVQSPRYKIIEKKQPVAFWCNPISGHNTLYWYLQNLGQGPELLIRYENEEAVDDSQLPKDRFSAERLKGVDSTLKIQPAELGDSAVYLCASSLSGSVSEQFFGPGTRLTVL.